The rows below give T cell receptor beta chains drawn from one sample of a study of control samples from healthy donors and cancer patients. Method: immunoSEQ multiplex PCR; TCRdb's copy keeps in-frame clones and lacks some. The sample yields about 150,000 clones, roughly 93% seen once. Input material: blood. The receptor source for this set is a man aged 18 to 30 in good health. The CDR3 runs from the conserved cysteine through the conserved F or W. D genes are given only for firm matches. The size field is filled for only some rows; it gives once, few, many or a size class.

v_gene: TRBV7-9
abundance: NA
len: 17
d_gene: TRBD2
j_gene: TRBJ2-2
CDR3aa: CASSPRTSGRTTGELFF
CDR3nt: TGTGCCAGCAGCCCGCGGACTAGCGGGAGGACCACCGGGGAGCTGTTTTTT

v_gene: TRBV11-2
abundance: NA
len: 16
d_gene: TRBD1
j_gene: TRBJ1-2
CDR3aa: CASSLDPAGGNYGYTF
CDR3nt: TGTGCCAGCAGCTTAGATCCGGCAGGGGGTAACTATGGCTACACCTTC

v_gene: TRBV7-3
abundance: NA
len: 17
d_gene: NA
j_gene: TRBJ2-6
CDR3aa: CASSLPTGGSGANVLTF
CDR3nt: TGTGCCAGCAGCCTACCGACCGGGGGATCTGGGGCCAACGTCCTGACTTTC

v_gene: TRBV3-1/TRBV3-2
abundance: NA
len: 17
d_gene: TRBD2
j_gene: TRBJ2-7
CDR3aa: CASSLGDGRLLSYEQYF
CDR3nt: TGTGCCAGCAGCCTGGGAGACGGGAGGCTTCTTTCCTACGAGCAGTACTTC

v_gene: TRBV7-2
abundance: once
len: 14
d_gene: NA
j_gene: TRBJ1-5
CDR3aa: CASSLGGGDQPQHF
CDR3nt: TGTGCCAGCAGTTTAGGAGGGGGAGATCAGCCCCAGCATTTT

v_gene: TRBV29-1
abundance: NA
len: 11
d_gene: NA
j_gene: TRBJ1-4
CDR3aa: CSLRGREKLFF
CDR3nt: TGCAGCCTCCGAGGACGGGAAAAACTGTTTTTT

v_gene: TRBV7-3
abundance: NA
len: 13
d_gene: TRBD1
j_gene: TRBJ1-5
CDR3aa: CASSTDRAQPQHF
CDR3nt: TGTGCCAGCAGCACAGACAGGGCCCAGCCCCAGCATTTT

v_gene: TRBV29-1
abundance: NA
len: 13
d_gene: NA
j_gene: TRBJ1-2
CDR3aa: CSVSVRGVNGYTF
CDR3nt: TGCAGCGTGTCAGTGAGGGGGGTCAATGGCTACACCTTC

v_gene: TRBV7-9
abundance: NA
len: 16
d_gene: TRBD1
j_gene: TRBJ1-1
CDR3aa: CASSPPLQGAYTEAFF
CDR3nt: TGTGCCAGCAGCCCCCCCCTACAGGGGGCGTACACTGAAGCTTTCTTT

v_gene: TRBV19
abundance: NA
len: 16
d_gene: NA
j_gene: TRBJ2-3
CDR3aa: CASSPAGQEGRGTQYF
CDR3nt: TGTGCCAGTAGTCCAGCAGGACAGGAGGGTCGAGGTACGCAGTATTTT

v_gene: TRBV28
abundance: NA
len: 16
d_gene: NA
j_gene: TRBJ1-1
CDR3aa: CASKKGIGRTHTEAFF
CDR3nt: TGTGCCAGCAAGAAAGGGATCGGGCGGACCCACACTGAAGCTTTCTTT

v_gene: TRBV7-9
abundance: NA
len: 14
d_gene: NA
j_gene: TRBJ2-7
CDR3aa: CASSSVQSSYEQYF
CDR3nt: TGTGCCAGCAGCTCCGTACAGAGCTCCTACGAGCAGTACTTC

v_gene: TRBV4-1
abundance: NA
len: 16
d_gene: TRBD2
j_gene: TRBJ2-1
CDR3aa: CASSQESGGSYNEQFF
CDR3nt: TGCGCCAGCAGCCAAGAGAGCGGGGGGTCCTACAATGAGCAGTTCTTC

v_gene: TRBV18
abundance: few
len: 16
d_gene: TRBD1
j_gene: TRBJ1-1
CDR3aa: CASSPYLDRTNTEAFF
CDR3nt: TGTGCCAGCTCACCGTACTTGGACAGGACGAACACTGAAGCTTTCTTT

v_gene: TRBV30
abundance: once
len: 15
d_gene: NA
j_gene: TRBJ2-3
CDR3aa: CAWSDGSGHTDTQYF
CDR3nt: TGTGCCTGGAGTGATGGGTCAGGGCACACAGATACGCAGTATTTT

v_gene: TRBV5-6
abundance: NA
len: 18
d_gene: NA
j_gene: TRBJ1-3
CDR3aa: CASSFWSWGGDAGNTIYF
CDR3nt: TGTGCCAGCAGCTTTTGGTCGTGGGGGGGAGATGCTGGAAACACCATATATTTT

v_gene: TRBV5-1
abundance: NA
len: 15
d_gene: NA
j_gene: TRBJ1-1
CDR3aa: CASSLGQLGNTEAFF
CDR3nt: TGCGCCAGCAGCTTAGGACAACTTGGGAACACTGAAGCTTTCTTT

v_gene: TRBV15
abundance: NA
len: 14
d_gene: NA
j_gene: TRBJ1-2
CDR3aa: CATSRDKGNYGYTF
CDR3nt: TGTGCCACCAGCAGAGATAAAGGGAACTATGGCTACACCTTC

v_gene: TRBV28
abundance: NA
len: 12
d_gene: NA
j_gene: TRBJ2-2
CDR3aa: CASYRDTGELFF
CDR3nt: TGTGCCAGTTACAGGGACACCGGGGAGCTGTTTTTT

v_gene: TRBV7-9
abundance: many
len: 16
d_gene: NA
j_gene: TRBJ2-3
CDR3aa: CASSSPDSEPTDTQYF
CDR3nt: TGTGCCAGCAGCTCCCCGGACTCGGAACCCACAGATACGCAGTATTTT

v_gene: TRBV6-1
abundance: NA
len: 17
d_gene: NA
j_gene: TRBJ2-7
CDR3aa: CASSEALSAYSSYEQYF
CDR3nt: TGTGCCAGCAGTGAAGCGCTTAGCGCGTATAGCTCCTACGAGCAGTACTTC

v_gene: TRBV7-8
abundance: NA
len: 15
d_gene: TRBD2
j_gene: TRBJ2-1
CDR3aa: CASSSSRGAYNEQFF
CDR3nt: TGTGCCAGCAGCTCTAGCCGGGGGGCCTACAATGAGCAGTTCTTC

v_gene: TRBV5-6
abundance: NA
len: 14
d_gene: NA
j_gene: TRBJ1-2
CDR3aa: CASSPGWRIYGYTF
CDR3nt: TGTGCCAGCAGCCCGGGGTGGAGAATCTATGGCTACACCTTC

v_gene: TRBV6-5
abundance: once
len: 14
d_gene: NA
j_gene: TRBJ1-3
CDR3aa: CASRTGNSGNTIYF
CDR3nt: TGTGCCAGCAGAACAGGGAACTCTGGAAACACCATATATTTT

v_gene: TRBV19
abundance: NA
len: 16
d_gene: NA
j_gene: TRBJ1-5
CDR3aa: CASHLSSHGGGQPQHF
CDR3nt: TGTGCCAGTCATCTTTCCTCCCATGGGGGTGGACAGCCCCAGCATTTT

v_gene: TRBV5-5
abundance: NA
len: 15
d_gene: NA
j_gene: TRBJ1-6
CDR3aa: CASSSSRQENSPLHF
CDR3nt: TGTGCCAGCAGCTCAAGTCGGCAGGAGAATTCACCCCTCCACTTT

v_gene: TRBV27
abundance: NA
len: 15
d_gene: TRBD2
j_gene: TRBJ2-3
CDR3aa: CASSPAGRITDTQYF
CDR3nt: TGTGCCAGCAGCCCAGCGGGACGGATCACAGATACGCAGTATTTT

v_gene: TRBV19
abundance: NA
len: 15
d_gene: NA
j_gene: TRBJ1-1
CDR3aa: CASSIYEGMNTEAFF
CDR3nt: TGTGCCAGTAGTATCTACGAAGGGATGAACACTGAAGCTTTCTTT

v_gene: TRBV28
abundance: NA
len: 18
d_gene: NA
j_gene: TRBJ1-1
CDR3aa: CASSSNSGGLRVDTEAFF
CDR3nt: TGTGCCAGCAGTTCAAATTCGGGGGGTCTAAGGGTTGACACTGAAGCTTTCTTT

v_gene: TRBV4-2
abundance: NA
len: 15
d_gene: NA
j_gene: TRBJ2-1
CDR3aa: CASSHDTSYANEQFF
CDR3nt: TGTGCCAGCAGCCATGATACTTCGTACGCGAATGAGCAGTTCTTC

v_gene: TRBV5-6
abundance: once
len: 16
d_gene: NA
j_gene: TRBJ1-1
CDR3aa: CASSPGGRWRDTEAFF
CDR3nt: TGTGCCAGCAGCCCGGGTGGACGGTGGCGTGACACTGAAGCTTTCTTT

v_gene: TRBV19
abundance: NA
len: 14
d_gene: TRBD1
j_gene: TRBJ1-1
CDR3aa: CASRRQGALTEAFF
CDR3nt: TGTGCCAGTAGGAGGCAGGGGGCTCTCACTGAAGCTTTCTTT

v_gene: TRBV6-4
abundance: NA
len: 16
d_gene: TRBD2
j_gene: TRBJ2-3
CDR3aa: CASSDGPSGGADTQYF
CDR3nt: TGTGCCAGCAGTGACGGCCCTAGCGGGGGGGCGGATACGCAGTATTTT

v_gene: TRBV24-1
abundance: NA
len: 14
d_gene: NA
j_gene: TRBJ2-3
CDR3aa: CATSRAYPTDTQYF
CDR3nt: TGTGCCACCAGCCGGGCTTATCCCACAGATACGCAGTATTTT

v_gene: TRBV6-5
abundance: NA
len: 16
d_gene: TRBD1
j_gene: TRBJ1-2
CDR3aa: CASSYIPGGSNYGYTF
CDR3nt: TGTGCCAGCAGTTACATTCCAGGGGGATCTAACTATGGCTACACCTTC